The present T cell receptor beta chain was sequenced within a study of shared clonotypes between healthy human individuals (TCRdb year 2020). About the study as a whole: A few men and a couple of women, aged 18 to 49 years, made up the cohort. For each donor, three plates each were used for CD4 naive and CD4 memory, two plates were used for CD8 naive, and one plate was used for CD8 memory. Blood TCR repertoires of 5 or 6 healthy adults were deeply sequenced to estimate repertoire size and the extent of clonotype sharing between individuals. To increase sequencing depth and limit assay-specific biases, different laboratories used diverse techniques to prepare libraries and sequence TCR repertoires. Per donor, leukapheresis produced somewhere between about 0.8 and 9 billion PBMCs.

General findings and caveats noted by the study authors: Incomplete sequencing was indicated by rarefaction of sorted-subset datasets, despite the large sequencing depth. Compared with non-shared clonotypes, clonotypes shared by all four sorted-subset donors had higher generation probabilities. Larger estimated clonotype richness was generally found for naive subsets than for memory subsets. Because the study included a small number of donors, the genetic and exposure-history diversity represented was limited. When a few donors were compared, the shared fraction of clonotypes was about 5.4% for naive CD4, less than 4% for naive CD8, 2.3% for memory CD4, and 0.35% to 0.4% for memory CD8. Sampling was limited to blood, and TCR repertoires in tissue likely differ from TCR repertoires in blood. Pairwise subsampling indicated that sequencing depth was expected to affect the degree of clonotype sharing among donors.

The donors were healthy, HIV-negative adults with no recently reported acute infections or vaccinations. All donors were Caucasian adults living in Nashville, Tennessee, USA. CD4+ T cells were enriched through magnetic negative selection, after which naive cells were positively selected on CD45RA and the remaining negative fraction served as the memory subset. After blood collection by leukapheresis, PBMCs were isolated using Ficoll-Histopaque density gradient centrifugation and then cryopreserved in the vapor phase of liquid nitrogen. Analytical flow cytometry was used to check the purity and quantity of every magnetically sorted T cell population. From each sorted fraction, genomic DNA was isolated and quantified by UV absorbance on a Nanodrop 2000c. Worth noting for this clone: What this receptor recognizes is not known. No much larger clonotype is one base removed from it; base qualities were not supplied.

CDR1 and CDR2, looked up from the germline V gene, are MDHEN and SYDVKM. The CDR3, cysteine through phenylalanine, is 16 amino acids long. Only the CDR3 DNA is retained, 48 bases long and in frame from the first base. Trimming removed 5 bases from V and 5 bases from J; the gene matches leave 12 bases unexplained. Using the deep immunoSEQ assay, TCR CDR3 regions were amplified from genomic DNA by multiplex PCR. For each cell subset, the extracted genomic DNA was distributed evenly across all wells of several immunoSEQ 96-well plates, and each plate served as one replicate. For sorted subsets, 200 to 250 ng genomic DNA, equal to about 30,000 T cell genomes, was loaded into each replicate PCR. The purified libraries were quantified using a Qubit 3.0 fluorometer, sized with a Bioanalyzer 2100, and then quantified again using the KAPA Library Quantification kit. Each immunoSEQ 96-well plate was sequenced on its own single-read 150-cycle Illumina NextSeq 550 flow cell. The authors processed their data as follows. Because only junctional sequences without quality scores were contained in the immunoSEQ output, filtering matching that applied to full-length reads could not be performed. Sequences were annotated with PyIR, a Python wrapper for IgBLAST v1.9, using IMGT germline references to assign V/J genes and CDR3. Any read was removed if the V/J assignment was weak (E-value above 1e-6), the CDR3 was missing, or the read contained stop codons, out-of-frame junctions, or ambiguous translated residues. V3J clonotypes were defined as sequences sharing an identical inferred V gene, J gene, and CDR3 amino acid sequence. To compute the percentage overlap between repertoires, the number of shared unique clonotypes was divided by the size of the smaller repertoire. Repertoire richness was assessed with RTK rarefaction, the Chao1 estimator, and Recon v2.1 estimates of unobserved clonotypes. Generation probabilities were computed with OLGA for all TCRbeta clonotypes obtained by the gDNA method from several donors. TCRdb took over this immuneACCESS table, retaining in-frame rearrangements with V and J assigned. Such tables are incomplete; in checked studies, under half of the missing clones stem from an unresolved V gene, and the remainder is unexplained. V and J calls and clone size are as listed in that table; D and trimming were resolved from the DNA. In this sample the table shows 1.6 million or so clones, just under 99% of which occur a single time. Around 0.33% of the sample is taken by the ten largest.

The receptor was derived from a man under 40 in good health. The source material was naive CD4+ T cells sorted from blood. The cell subset or site label for this specimen denotes: CD45RA+ positively selected. Here the chain combines TRBV28 and TRBJ2-1, with 7 bases aligning to TRBD2. The nucleotide sequence is TGTGCCAGCAGTGAAGGAGCGGGACGCTACAACAATGAGCAGTTCTTC. It translates as CASSEGAGRYNNEQFF.